Below, 27 T cell receptor beta chains from the same sample are listed, as sequenced in a study of cytomegalovirus exposure and HLA in healthy donors. The assay was immunoSEQ multiplex PCR, and TCRdb's table has in-frame clones only and misses some. The sample lists over 250,000 clones, approximately 90% occurring once. Specimen: PBMCs. The receptors were sampled from a woman between 25 and 40 years old in good health and CMV-seropositive.

The chain carries TRBV28 and TRBJ1-1; D call uncertain. Germline CDR1 reads MDHEN; CDR2 reads SYDVKM. V dropped 5 bases and J dropped 0 bases, with 7 bases sitting between them. The length of the CDR3 is 13 residues. CDR3 loop: CASSKPMNTEAFF. The CDR3 bases are TGTGCCAGCAGTAAGCCCATGAACACTGAAGCTTTCTTT.

The rearrangement links TRBV4-3 to TRBJ2-7, with 12 bases fitting TRBD2. This CDR3 is 15 amino acids long. V lost 4 bases and J lost 3; bases outside the gene matches: 4. The V gene's germline CDR1 is LGHNA and CDR2 YSLEER. CDR3 DNA sequence: TGCGCCAGCAGCCCGACTAGCGGGAGCCACTACGAGCAGTACTTC. Translation: CASSPTSGSHYEQYF.

V and J are TRBV10-2 and TRBJ1-1, with 10 positions matching TRBD1. CDR3 length equals 15 residues. Germline V gene lookup returns CDR1 WSHSY and CDR2 SAAADI. Trimming removed 3 bases from V and 4 bases from J; junction bases left unmatched: 5. The CDR3, as DNA: TGCGCCAGCAGTGACCCGGGACAGGGGACCACTGAAGCTTTCTTT. This codes for CASSDPGQGTTEAFF.

V and J are TRBV9 and TRBJ2-5, with D maybe TRBD2 (6 bases). From germline, CDR1 is SGDLS and CDR2 YYNGEE. CDR3 size: 17 residues. V lost 0 bases, J lost 1 base, and 16 bases lay in between. As DNA, the CDR3 is TGTGCCAGCAGCGTAGAAGTTCGGGGGTATGGCCAAGAGACCCAGTACTTC. Its translation: CASSVEVRGYGQETQYF.

This rearrangement joins TRBV27 to TRBJ1-1, with D unclear. CDR3 length: 12 residues. V lost 3 bases to trimming and J lost 1 base, with 3 bases between them. The germline gives CDR1 MNHEY, CDR2 SMNVEV (reference sequence). CDR3 sequence (DNA): TGTGCCAGCAGTTTCCAGAACACTGAAGCTTTCTTT. Protein product: CASSFQNTEAFF.

The V call is TRBV13, the J call TRBJ2-5; possibly TRBD1 for D (5 bases). The germline V gene has CDR1 PRHDT and CDR2 FYEKMQ (reference sequence). The CDR3 loop spans 13 amino acids. V was cut by 4 bases and J by 7 bases, with 13 bases left in between. CDR3: CASSSLQGRTQYF. CDR3 coding DNA: TGTGCCAGCAGCTCCCTCCAGGGCCGGACCCAGTACTTC.

The chain uses TRBV7-2 and TRBJ1-1; tentative D call: TRBD1 (5 bases). CDR1 SGHTA and CDR2 FQGNSA come from the germline V gene. Trimming shortened V by 0 bases and J by 0 bases, and 17 bases separated the two germline ends. This CDR3 has 18 amino acids. CDR3 bases: TGTGCCAGCAGCTTAGCCCCTGGCAGGGTAGGATTGAACACTGAAGCTTTCTTT. This encodes CASSLAPGRVGLNTEAFF.

The chain is built from TRBV4-2 and TRBJ2-3, with 11 bases fitting TRBD2. J was trimmed by 3 bases and V by 3 bases; bases with no gene match: 17. CDR1 is LGHNA and CDR2 is YNFKEQ in the germline V gene. The CDR3 sequence is 20 residues long. CDR3 sequence reads: CASSHDPKWGWTSGTDTQYF. DNA of the CDR3: TGTGCCAGCAGCCACGACCCAAAATGGGGTTGGACTAGCGGGACAGATACGCAGTATTTT.

The J gene is TRBJ1-1, the V gene TRBV5-6; unclear D gene. The CDR3 extends over 14 amino acids. Trimming took off 5 bases at V and 1 base at J, with 12 bases between the two ends. Germline V gene lookup returns CDR1 SGHDT and CDR2 YYEEEE. Here the CDR3 DNA reads TGTGCCAGCAGAAACGGGAGGGCGAACACTGAAGCTTTCTTT. Translated, it gives CASRNGRANTEAFF.

This sequence joins TRBV6-1 and TRBJ2-7, with D perhaps TRBD1 or TRBD2 (7 bases each). Germline V gives CDR1 MNHNS, CDR2 SASEGT. Deletions cut 11 bases from V and 2 bases from J, with 19 bases between. CDR3 length equals 14 residues. The CDR3: CALHRGGRAYEQYF. CDR3 DNA sequence: TGTGCCTTACACAGGGGAGGGAGGGCCTACGAGCAGTACTTC.

The CDR3 loop reads CASSMPFSGGNEQFF. Here the CDR3 DNA reads TGTGCCAGTAGTATGCCCTTTAGCGGGGGCAATGAGCAGTTCTTC. The chain carries TRBV19 and TRBJ2-1; 9 bases are a match to TRBD2. J lost 6 bases, V lost 3 bases, and 6 bases had no gene match. This CDR3 has 15 amino acids. Germline CDR1 LNHDA, CDR2 SQIVND (reference sequence).

This chain links TRBV4-2 with TRBJ2-7, with 11 bases that match TRBD2. This CDR3 is built from 16 residues. Unmatched junction bases numbered 10, after V lost 4 bases and J lost 5 bases. In germline, CDR1 is LGHNA, CDR2 YNFKEQ. The CDR3 spells CASSRTLAGGVDEQYF. The CDR3 DNA sequence: TGTGCCAGCAGCCGAACCCTAGCGGGGGGTGTCGACGAGCAGTACTTC.

The gene calls are TRBV25-1 and TRBJ1-3, with D uncertain. The CDR3 has 13 amino acids. The V end was cut by 6 bases, the J end by 0 bases, with 6 bases between. CDR1 and CDR2 from the germline V gene are MGHDK and SYGVNS. CDR3 nucleotides: TGTGCCAGCAGGCAGGACTCTGGAAACACCATATATTTT. Translating gives CASRQDSGNTIYF.

This clone was observed once. This chain connects TRBV7-9 to TRBJ1-5, with 7 bases fitting TRBD1. Germline CDR1 and CDR2: SEHNR and FQNEAQ (reference sequence). This CDR3 has 16 amino acids. V shed 5 bases, J shed 0 bases, and the junction held 7 bases outside the gene matches. For the CDR3, the DNA is TGTGCCAGCAGCCAAACAACAGGGGATAGCAATCAGCCCCAGCATTTT. This codes for CASSQTTGDSNQPQHF.

The chain employs TRBV6-6 and TRBJ1-6; TRBD1 might be the D (5 bases). V dropped 6 bases and J dropped 0 bases, with 12 bases sitting between them. The CDR3 spans 16 residues. The germline gives CDR1 MNHNY, CDR2 SVGAGI (reference sequence). The CDR3 protein is CASRTRQSSYNSPLHF. The CDR3 DNA follows: TGTGCCAGCAGGACGCGACAGAGCTCCTATAATTCACCCCTCCACTTT.

The chain links TRBV4-1 to TRBJ1-3; D possibly corresponds to TRBD1 (5 bases). This CDR3 has 16 residues. Germline V gene lookup returns CDR1 MGHRA and CDR2 YSYEKL. Trimming took 3 bases from V and 0 from J, leaving 12 bases between them. The DNA of the CDR3 is TGCGCCAGCAGCCAGGGGGGACGGGGCTCTGGAAACACCATATATTTT. Protein: CASSQGGRGSGNTIYF.

The V and J genes are TRBV6-5 and TRBJ2-7; unclear D gene. Germline V lookup: CDR1 MNHEY, CDR2 SVGAGI. Trimming took off 10 bases at V and 1 base at J, with 14 bases between the two ends. This CDR3 comprises 13 residues. The CDR3 loop reads CATLSRDSYEQYF. The CDR3, as DNA: TGTGCCACCCTTTCAAGGGATTCCTACGAGCAGTACTTC.

The rearrangement joins TRBV2 to TRBJ2-5; D ambiguous. The V gene's germline CDR1 is SNHLY and CDR2 FYNNEI. V was shortened by 6 bases and J by 2 bases, with 22 bases between the two germline ends. This CDR3 is built from 17 residues. The CDR3 protein is CASSPSPQFQVQETQYF. The CDR3 coding sequence is TGTGCCAGCAGCCCCAGTCCGCAGTTCCAAGTTCAAGAGACCCAGTACTTC.

This clone appeared once. The rearrangement links TRBV6-1 to TRBJ2-7; D gene unclear. The germline V and J ends were trimmed by 0 bases and 2 bases, with 11 bases remaining between them. The CDR3 covers 15 residues. Germline CDR1 MNHNS, CDR2 SASEGT. DNA for the CDR3: TGTGCCAGCAGTGAAGCGCCAGGTGATGCCTACGAGCAGTACTTC. This encodes CASSEAPGDAYEQYF.

This rearrangement joins TRBV5-6 to TRBJ2-5, with 7 bases fitting TRBD2. Germline assignment: CDR1 SGHDT and CDR2 YYEEEE. The trim removed 4 bases at V and 5 bases at J, leaving 8 bases unmatched. The CDR3 has 14 amino acids. The CDR3 reads CASSLYPAGETQYF. The CDR3 nucleotides read TGTGCCAGCAGCCTGTATCCAGCGGGGGAGACCCAGTACTTC.

The chain has TRBV28 and TRBJ1-2; TRBD1 is a possible D gene (5 bases). Germline V lookup: CDR1 MDHEN, CDR2 SYDVKM. The V gene lost 4 bases and the J gene lost 1 base, with 10 bases spanning the gap. The CDR3 is made up of 14 amino acids. The CDR3 coding sequence is TGTGCCAGCAGTTCCCGGGACCTTAACTATGGCTACACCTTC. It yields the protein CASSSRDLNYGYTF.

This clone was recorded once. The chain links TRBV19 to TRBJ2-7; 7 bases match TRBD1. This CDR3 is 13 amino acids long. J lost 3 bases, V lost 4 bases, and 3 bases had no gene match. Germline assignment: CDR1 LNHDA and CDR2 SQIVND (reference sequence). The CDR3 coding sequence is TGTGCCAGTAGTAGCACAGGGGACTACGAGCAGTACTTC. Residues: CASSSTGDYEQYF. The entire variable domain, with the rest obtained from reference TRBV19 and TRBJ2-7, is as follows: DGGITQSPKYLFRKEGQNVTLSCEQNLNHDAMYWYRQDPGQGLRLIYYSQIVNDFQKGDIAEGYSVSREKKESFPLTVTSAQKNPTAFYLCASSSTGDYEQYFGPGTRLTVT.

This clone has more than one count but fewer than ten. The CDR3 DNA reads as TGTGCCAGCAGTATCCTAAACTCCTACGAGCAGTACTTC. Protein: CASSILNSYEQYF. The chain couples TRBV28 to TRBJ2-7; the D is unclear. Germline values: CDR1 MDHEN, CDR2 SYDVKM. This CDR3 contains 13 residues. Trimming shortened V by 5 bases and J by 0 bases, and 8 bases separated the two germline ends.

The chain recombines TRBV9 with TRBJ2-7, with a tentative D call TRBD2 (6 bases). Germline V lookup: CDR1 SGDLS, CDR2 YYNGEE. The CDR3 is 14 amino acids. The V and J ends lost 2 bases and 1 base respectively, with 10 bases between them. The DNA of the CDR3 is TGTGCCAGCAGCGTCCTTAGCGGTTCCTACGAGCAGTACTTC. Amino acids: CASSVLSGSYEQYF.

This chain links TRBV4-2 with TRBJ1-6; D is unclear. Trimming removed 2 bases from V and 0 bases from J, with 8 bases in between. Germline lookup yields CDR1 LGHNA and CDR2 YNFKEQ. This CDR3 comprises 16 residues. As DNA, the CDR3 is TGTGCCAGCAGCCAATCCTACCCCTCCTATAATTCACCCCTCCACTTT. Translated: CASSQSYPSYNSPLHF.

The chain recombines TRBV5-4 with TRBJ2-7; 7 bases are a match to TRBD1. There are 16 residues in the CDR3. CDR1 and CDR2 (germline): SGHNT, YYREEE (reference sequence). V was pared by 2 bases and J by 1 base, with 9 bases of the junction left unmatched. Written as DNA, the CDR3 is TGTGCCAGCAGCTTCGGGTCTGGGACAGCATCCTACGAGCAGTACTTC. Translation gives CASSFGSGTASYEQYF.

The chain links TRBV6-5 to TRBJ2-7; 9 bases match TRBD2. Germline V gives CDR1 MNHEY, CDR2 SVGAGI. Losses at the gene ends were 5 bases for V and 4 bases for J; bases not matched to a gene: 9. This CDR3 region has 15 residues. In DNA, the CDR3 is TGTGCCAGCAGTACCATAGCGGGAGCCATTTACGAGCAGTACTTC. It is translated as CASSTIAGAIYEQYF.